The clone carrying this TCR beta chain was seen a handful of times. The germline gives CDR1 SEHNR, CDR2 FQNEAQ (reference sequence). The CDR3 is 16 residues long. The V and J ends lost 2 bases and 8 bases respectively, with 18 bases between them. The sample is drawn from a study of blood T cell repertoires in COVID-19. Under the authors' procedure: Using reference gene primer amplification, nucleated cell counts were estimated. Produced via immunoSEQ multiplex PCR; TCRdb's table is partial and in-frame only. V and J calls and clone size are given by that table; D and trimming were obtained from the DNA. The table records some 250,000 clones, approximately 85% of them present only once.

The gene calls are TRBV7-9 and TRBJ1-4, with D perhaps TRBD1 (5 bases). The specimen was peripheral blood. The clonotype originates from a woman aged 55-70 years with active or convalescent COVID-19. CDR3 nucleotide sequence: TGTGCCAGCAGCTTATTGGGGGTGGGGAGGCCCGAAAAACTGTTTTTT. Translated, it gives CASSLLGVGRPEKLFF.